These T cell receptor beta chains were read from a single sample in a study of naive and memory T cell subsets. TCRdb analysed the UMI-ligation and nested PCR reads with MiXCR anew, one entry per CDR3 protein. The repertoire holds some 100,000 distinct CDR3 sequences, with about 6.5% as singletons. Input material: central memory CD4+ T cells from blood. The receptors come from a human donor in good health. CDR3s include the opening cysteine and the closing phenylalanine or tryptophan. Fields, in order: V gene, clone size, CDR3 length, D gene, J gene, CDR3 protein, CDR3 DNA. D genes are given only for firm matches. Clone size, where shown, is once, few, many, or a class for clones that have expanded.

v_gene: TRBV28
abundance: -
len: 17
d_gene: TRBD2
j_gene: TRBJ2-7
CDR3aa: CASRGTSGGAGFYEQYF
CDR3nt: TGTGCCAGCAGGGGGACTAGCGGGGGTGCAGGCTTCTACGAGCAGTACTTC

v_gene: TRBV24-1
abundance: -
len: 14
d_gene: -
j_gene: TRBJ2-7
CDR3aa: CAVGLTEPPYEQYF
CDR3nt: TGTGCCGTAGGACTGACTGAACCGCCCTACGAGCAGTACTTC

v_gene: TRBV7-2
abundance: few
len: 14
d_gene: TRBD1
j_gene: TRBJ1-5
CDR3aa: CASSAQGTGKTQHF
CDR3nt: TGTGCCAGCAGCGCACAGGGGACGGGTAAGACCCAGCATTTT

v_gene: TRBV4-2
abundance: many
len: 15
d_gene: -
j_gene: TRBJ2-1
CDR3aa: CASSQDISGAGEQFF
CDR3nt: TGTGCCAGCAGCCAAGACATCTCGGGGGCCGGTGAGCAGTTCTTC

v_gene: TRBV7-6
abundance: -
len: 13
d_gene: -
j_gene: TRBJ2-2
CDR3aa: CASSPRHSWELFF
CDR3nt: TGTGCCAGCAGCCCCCGACATTCCTGGGAGCTGTTTTTT

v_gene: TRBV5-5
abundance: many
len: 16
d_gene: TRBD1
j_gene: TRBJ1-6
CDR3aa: CASSWTTGTGSSPLHF
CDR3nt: TGTGCCAGCAGCTGGACAACCGGGACAGGGTCTTCACCCCTCCACTTT

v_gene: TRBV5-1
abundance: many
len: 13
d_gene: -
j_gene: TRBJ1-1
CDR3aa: CASSLLRGYEAFF
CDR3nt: TGCGCCAGCAGCTTGTTGCGGGGATATGAAGCTTTCTTT

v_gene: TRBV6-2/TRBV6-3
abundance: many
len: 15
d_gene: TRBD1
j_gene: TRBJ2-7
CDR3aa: CASSIGTGNPYEQYF
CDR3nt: TGTGCCAGCAGCATCGGGACAGGCAATCCCTACGAGCAGTACTTC

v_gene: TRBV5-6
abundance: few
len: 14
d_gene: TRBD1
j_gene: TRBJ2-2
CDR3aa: CASQQGPNTGELFF
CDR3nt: TGTGCCAGCCAACAGGGGCCGAACACCGGGGAGCTGTTTTTT

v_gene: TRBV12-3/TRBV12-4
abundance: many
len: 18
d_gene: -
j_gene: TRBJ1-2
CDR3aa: CASSLELVLRGTSYGYTF
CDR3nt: TGTGCCAGCAGTTTAGAATTGGTCCTACGTGGGACTTCTTATGGCTACACCTTC

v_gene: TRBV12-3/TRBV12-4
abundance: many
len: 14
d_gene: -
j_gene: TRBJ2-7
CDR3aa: CASSLGVGVREQYF
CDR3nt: TGTGCCAGCAGTTTGGGGGTAGGGGTTCGGGAGCAGTACTTC

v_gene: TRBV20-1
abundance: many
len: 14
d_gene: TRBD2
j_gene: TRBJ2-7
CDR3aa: CSASLAGGANEQYF
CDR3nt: TGCAGTGCTAGCTTAGCGGGGGGAGCAAACGAGCAGTACTTC

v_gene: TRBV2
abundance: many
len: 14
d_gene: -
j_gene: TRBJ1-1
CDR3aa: CASSDTNLATEAFF
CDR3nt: TGTGCCAGCAGTGACACAAACTTGGCAACTGAAGCTTTCTTT

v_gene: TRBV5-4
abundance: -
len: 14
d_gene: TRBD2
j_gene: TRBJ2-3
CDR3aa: CASNHGGGRDTQYF
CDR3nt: TGTGCCAGCAACCATGGCGGGGGGAGAGATACGCAGTATTTT

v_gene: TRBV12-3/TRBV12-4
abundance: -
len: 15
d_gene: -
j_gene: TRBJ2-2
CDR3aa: CASSFLDRVTGELFF
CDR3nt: TGTGCCAGCAGTTTTTTGGACAGAGTTACCGGGGAGCTGTTTTTT

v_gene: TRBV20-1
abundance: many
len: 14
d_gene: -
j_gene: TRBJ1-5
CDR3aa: CSARLGSGNQPQHF
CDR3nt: TGCAGTGCCAGGTTGGGTTCCGGCAATCAGCCCCAGCATTTT

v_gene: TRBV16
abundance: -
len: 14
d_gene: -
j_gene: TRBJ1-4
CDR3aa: CASSQGQRNEKLFF
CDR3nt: TGTGCCAGCAGCCAAGGCCAGCGAAATGAAAAACTGTTTTTT

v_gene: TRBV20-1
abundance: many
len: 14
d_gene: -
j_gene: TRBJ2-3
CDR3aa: CSASGGLSTDTQYF
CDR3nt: TGCAGTGCTAGTGGAGGGCTAAGCACAGATACGCAGTATTTT

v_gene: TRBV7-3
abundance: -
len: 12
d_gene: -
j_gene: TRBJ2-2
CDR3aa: CASSLGSGELFF
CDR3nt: TGTGCCAGCAGCTTGGGGAGCGGGGAGCTGTTTTTT

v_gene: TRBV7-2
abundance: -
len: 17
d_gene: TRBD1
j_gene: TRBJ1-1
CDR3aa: CASSLAPRTGGNTEAFF
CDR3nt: TGTGCCAGCAGCTTAGCCCCGAGGACAGGGGGAAACACTGAAGCTTTCTTT

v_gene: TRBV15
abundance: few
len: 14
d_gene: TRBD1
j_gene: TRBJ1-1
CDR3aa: CATSRDFGQAEAFF
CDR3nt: TGTGCCACCAGCAGAGATTTTGGACAGGCTGAAGCTTTCTTT

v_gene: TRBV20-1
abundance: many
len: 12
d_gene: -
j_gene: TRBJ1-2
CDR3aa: CSASWGAEGYTF
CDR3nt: TGCAGTGCTAGCTGGGGGGCGGAAGGCTACACCTTC

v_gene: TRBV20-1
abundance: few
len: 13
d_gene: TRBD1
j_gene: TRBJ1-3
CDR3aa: CSALGQAGNTIYF
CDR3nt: TGCAGTGCTCTCGGACAGGCCGGAAACACCATATATTTT

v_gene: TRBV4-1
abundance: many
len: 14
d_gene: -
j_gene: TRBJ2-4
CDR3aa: CASSQDRVKNIQYF
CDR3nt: TGCGCCAGCAGCCAAGACAGGGTCAAAAACATTCAGTACTTC

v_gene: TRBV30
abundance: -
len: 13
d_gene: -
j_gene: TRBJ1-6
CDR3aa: CAWSVREDSPLHF
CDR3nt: TGTGCCTGGAGTGTCAGGGAAGATTCACCCCTCCACTTT

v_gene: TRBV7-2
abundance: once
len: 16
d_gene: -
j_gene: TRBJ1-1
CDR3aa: CASSLGVGLMNTEAFF
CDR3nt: TGTGCCAGCAGCTTAGGGGTCGGACTCATGAACACTGAAGCTTTCTTT

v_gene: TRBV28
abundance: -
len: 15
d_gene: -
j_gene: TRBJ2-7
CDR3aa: CASSSDSDLSYEQYF
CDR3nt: TGTGCCAGCAGTTCGGACAGCGACCTTTCCTACGAGCAGTACTTC

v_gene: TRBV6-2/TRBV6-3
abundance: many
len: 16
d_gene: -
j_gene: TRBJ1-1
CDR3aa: CASLYKTGIGNTEAFF
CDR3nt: TGTGCCAGCCTGTATAAGACAGGTATAGGGAACACTGAAGCTTTCTTT

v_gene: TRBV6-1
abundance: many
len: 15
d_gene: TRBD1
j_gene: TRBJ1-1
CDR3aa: CASSRKGDSHTEAFF
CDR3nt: TGTGCCAGCAGCCGAAAGGGGGACAGCCACACTGAAGCTTTCTTT

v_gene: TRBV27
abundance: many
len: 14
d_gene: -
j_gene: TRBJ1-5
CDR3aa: CASSPKQGSQPQHF
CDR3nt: TGTGCCAGCAGCCCTAAACAGGGATCTCAGCCCCAGCATTTT

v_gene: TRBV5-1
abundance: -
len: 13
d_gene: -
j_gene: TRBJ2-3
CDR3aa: CASRFRETDTQYF
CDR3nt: TGCGCCAGCAGGTTTAGGGAAACAGATACGCAGTATTTT

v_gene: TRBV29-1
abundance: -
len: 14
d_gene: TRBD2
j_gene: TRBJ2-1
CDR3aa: CSGGGLARNNEQFF
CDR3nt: TGCAGCGGGGGGGGACTAGCGCGGAACAATGAGCAGTTCTTC